The 27 T cell receptor beta chains given below trace back to one sample, sequenced in a study of tumor-infiltrating lymphocytes in oesophageal squamous cell carcinoma. TCRdb passed the PCR reads through MiXCR, listing each CDR3 protein once. The sample shows roughly 20,000 distinct CDR3 sequences, more than 30% of them seen only once. Sequencing used esophageal tumor tissue. Receptor source: a male donor with esophageal squamous cell carcinoma.

The V call is TRBV7-4, the J call TRBJ2-5; TRBD1 aligns across 7 bases. The CDR3 runs 15 residues. V was pared by 3 bases and J by 1 base, with 5 bases of the junction left unmatched. Germline-derived CDR1 and CDR2 are SGHVT and SQSDAQ. CDR3 nucleotides: TGTGCCAGCAGCTTTGGACAGGCGCCCCAAGAGACCCAGTACTTC. It encodes CASSFGQAPQETQYF.

This clonotype was recorded at least ten times. The CDR3: CASSEQTGGASGELFF. Here the CDR3 DNA reads TGCGCCAGCAGTGAGCAGACAGGGGGCGCGTCCGGGGAGCTGTTTTTT. This chain joins TRBV10-1 and TRBJ2-2, with TRBD1 matching 10 bases. The V segment lost 2 bases and the J segment 6 bases; nucleotides outside the gene matches: 6. Germline CDR1 is WNHNN and CDR2 is SYGVQD (reference sequence). The CDR3 consists of 16 residues.

V usage is TRBV6-8 and J usage is TRBJ2-6, with unresolved D. The CDR3 covers 15 residues. Germline V gives CDR1 MNHGY, CDR2 SAAAGT. V lost 3 bases and J 4 bases, leaving 10 bases between the germline ends. The CDR3 is CASSYVWPGANVLTF. The CDR3 DNA reads TGTGCCAGCAGTTATGTGTGGCCCGGGGCCAACGTCCTGACTTTC.

This clonotype was detected only a few times. The chain combines TRBV7-3 with TRBJ2-3, with D possibly called TRBD1 or TRBD2 (5 bases each). The CDR3 totals 15 residues. Looked up from germline, CDR1 is SGHTA and CDR2 is FQGTGA. Trimming removed 0 bases at V and 0 bases at J, with 7 bases between. CDR3 nucleotide sequence: TGTGCCAGCAGCTTAACCGGGGCTAGCACAGATACGCAGTATTTT. This codes for CASSLTGASTDTQYF.

The chain uses TRBV6-2 or TRBV6-3 and TRBJ2-5; TRBD1 matches 10 bases. The DNA end is a closer match to TRBJ2-1, so the J assignment may be wrong. The germline CDR1 and CDR2 sequences are MNHEY and SVGEGT. The CDR3 is made up of 16 amino acids. The CDR3, as DNA: TGTGCCAGCAGTGAGGGGACAGGGGTTCTTTTACTGACCCAGTTCTTC. Residues: CASSEGTGVLLLTQFF.

V gene TRBV4-2 combines with J gene TRBJ2-7; the match to TRBD2 covers 7 bases. The J call may be in error: the DNA end matches TRBJ2-1 better. From germline, CDR1 is LGHNA and CDR2 YNFKEQ. This CDR3 is built from 13 residues. CDR3 amino acids: CASNPASGLQQFF. The CDR3 DNA reads as TGTGCCAGCAACCCGGCTAGCGGCCTTCAGCAGTTCTTC.

This clonotype was counted ten times or more. The gene calls are TRBV10-3 and TRBJ2-5; 9 bases match TRBD2. The CDR3 sequence is 17 residues long. Germline CDR1 and CDR2: ENHRY and SYGVKD. V dropped 3 bases and J dropped 5; count of bases not matched to a gene: 13. As DNA, the CDR3 is TGTGCCATCAGTGAAGGAGTGCGGGAGGGCCTTAGTGAGACCCAGTACTTC. Translating gives CAISEGVREGLSETQYF.

This rearrangement joins TRBV6-2 or TRBV6-3 to TRBJ2-2, with D perhaps TRBD1 (6 bases). Trimming took off 3 bases at V and 4 bases at J, with 9 bases between the two ends. The CDR3 totals 14 residues. Germline V gene sequence: CDR1 MNHEY, CDR2 SVGEGT. The CDR3 DNA reads TGTGCCAGCAGTTATGGGGGCGGCACCGGGGAGCTGTTTTTT. It codes for CASSYGGGTGELFF.

This clonotype was detected many times. The chain is built from TRBV28 and TRBJ1-5; D gene ambiguous. The V gene's germline CDR1 is MDHEN and CDR2 SYDVKM. The CDR3 consists of 17 residues. Trimming cost V 9 bases and J 0 bases, with 21 bases left between them. CDR3 loop: CASTLGQIIVSNQPQHF. The DNA of the CDR3 is TGTGCCAGTACTCTCGGCCAGATTATCGTTAGCAATCAGCCCCAGCATTTT.

The sample holds many counts of this clonotype. The rearrangement uses TRBV6-1 and TRBJ2-3; 11 bases align to TRBD1. The CDR3 spans 16 residues. Germline assignment: CDR1 MNHNS and CDR2 SASEGT. Trimming at V came to 5 bases and at J to 4 bases, leaving 8 bases not matched to a gene. Here the CDR3 reads CASSSPGTGGSDTQYF. CDR3 coding DNA: TGTGCCAGCAGTTCCCCCGGGACAGGGGGGTCAGATACGCAGTATTTT.

The genes are TRBV24-1 and TRBJ2-3; the D gene is possibly TRBD1 (6 bases). CDR1 and CDR2 (germline): KGHDR, SFDVKD. The CDR3 covers 15 residues. Trimming took off 10 bases at V and 14 bases at J, with 30 bases between the two ends. CDR3 sequence reads: CATRGWQGTNGELYF. Written as DNA, the CDR3 is TGTGCCACTAGGGGTTGGCAGGGGACGAACGGGGAGCTGTATTTT.

The gene calls are TRBV7-3 and TRBJ2-6; 8 nucleotides line up with TRBD1. The CDR3 is 16 amino acids. V lost 5 bases to trimming and J lost 4 bases; unmatched junction nucleotides: 7. The V gene's germline CDR1 is SGHTA and CDR2 FQGTGA. CDR3 DNA: TGTGCCAGCAGCCCTCAGACAGGGGCCGGGGCCAACGTCCTGACTTTC. Its translation: CASSPQTGAGANVLTF. The full variable domain, rest sourced from reference TRBV7-3 and TRBJ2-6, is GAGVSQTPSNKVTEKGKYVELRCDPISGHTALYWYRQSLGQGPEFLIYFQGTGAADDSGLPNDRFFAVRPEGSVSTLKIQRTERGDSAVYLCASSPQTGAGANVLTFGAGSRLTVL.

This clonotype was observed a few times. The rearrangement uses TRBV7-2 and TRBJ2-5; D is ambiguous. The assigned J gene may be wrong: the sequence end matches TRBJ2-7 better. The CDR3 consists of 14 residues. In germline, CDR1 is SGHTA, CDR2 FQGNSA. The CDR3 region is CASSLEGRRYEQYF. The CDR3 DNA is TGTGCCAGCAGCTTAGAGGGTAGGAGATACGAGCAGTACTTC.

For this clonotype: Because the CDR3 is missing its conserved closing phenylalanine or tryptophan, this is likely a read error. The DNA is left out, because the CDR3 cannot be placed on it with certainty; the CDR3 is given as TCRdb lists it. V is TRBV10-3 and J is TRBJ2-3; the D segment call TRBD1 is taken from the table without a DNA check. With termini counted, the CDR3 has 12 amino acids. Germline V gene lookup returns CDR1 ENHRY and CDR2 SYGVKD. CDR3 residues: CASQGAKYEQYY.

This chain connects TRBV7-2 to TRBJ2-3; the D is unclear. The CDR3 sequence is 12 residues long. Between the trimmed V and J ends, which lost 4 bases and 2 bases, there was a span of 4 bases. Germline CDR1 and CDR2: SGHTA and FQGNSA. Written as DNA, the CDR3 is TGTGCCAGCAGCTCGTACACAGATACGCAGTATTTT. It translates to CASSSYTDTQYF. The complete variable domain, with remaining parts taken from reference TRBV7-2 and TRBJ2-3, reads GAGVSQSPSNKVTEKGKDVELRCDPISGHTALYWYRQSLGQGLEFLIYFQGNSAPDKSGLPSDRFSAERTGGSVSTLTIQRTQQEDSAVYLCASSSYTDTQYFGPGTRLTVL.

At least ten counts were recorded for this clonotype. The chain is built from TRBV19 and TRBJ2-5, with 10 nucleotides matching TRBD2. The J call may be faulty, since TRBJ2-7 better matches the DNA end. Per the germline V gene, CDR1 is LNHDA and CDR2 is SQIVND (reference sequence). The CDR3 length is 14 residues. CDR3 region: CASRASGSTGEQYF. Written as DNA, the CDR3 is TGTGCCAGTAGGGCTAGCGGGAGTACGGGCGAGCAGTACTTC.

The rearrangement uses TRBV20-1 and TRBJ1-1, with D perhaps matching TRBD1 (6 bases). The length of the CDR3 is 13 residues. Trimming left V 7 bases short and J 1 base short, with 13 bases between. Germline lookup yields CDR1 DFQATT and CDR2 SNEGSKA (reference sequence). The CDR3 reads CSGPDSPNTEAFF. For the CDR3, the DNA is TGCAGTGGTCCGGACAGCCCGAACACTGAAGCTTTCTTT.

Judged by abundance, this clonotype is medium-sized. The rearrangement uses TRBV12-3 or TRBV12-4 and TRBJ1-1; D unclear. Trimming removed 3 bases from V and 5 bases from J, with 7 bases in between. This CDR3 is built from 12 residues. The DNA for the CDR3 is TGTGCCAGCAGTTTCCTGGAGACTGAAGCTTTCTTT. Encoded protein: CASSFLETEAFF.

The V call is TRBV7-9, the J call TRBJ2-3; D gene ambiguous. V was shortened by 3 bases and J by 0 bases, with 7 bases between the two germline ends. The germline CDR1 and CDR2 sequences are SEHNR and FQNEAQ (reference sequence). There are 14 residues in the CDR3. In DNA form, the CDR3 reads TGTGCCAGCAGCTTTCCATCTAGCACAGATACGCAGTATTTT. This sequence encodes CASSFPSSTDTQYF.

V gene TRBV20-1 combines with J gene TRBJ2-4; 11 bases align to TRBD1. The J call may be in error: the DNA end matches TRBJ2-7 better. This CDR3 is 14 amino acids long. Germline V gives CDR1 DFQATT, CDR2 SNEGSKA (reference sequence). The CDR3 loop reads CSAILRTGGDEQYF. DNA of the CDR3: TGCAGTGCTATCCTCAGGACAGGGGGCGACGAGCAGTACTTC.

This clonotype was recorded only once. The final CDR3 position lacks the conserved phenylalanine or tryptophan, pointing to a likely read error. The DNA is omitted, as the CDR3 cannot be located on it reliably, and the CDR3 follows TCRdb's listing. The chain combines TRBV6-8 with TRBJ2-6; no check of the table's D call, TRBD2, against the DNA was made. With termini counted, the CDR3 has 16 amino acids. Germline V CDR1 and CDR2: MNHGY, SAAAGT. The CDR3 loop reads CASSFGGLSYEQYFGA.

The sample holds many counts of this clonotype. The chain carries TRBV6-1 and TRBJ1-4; TRBD1 matches at 9 bases. This CDR3 is built from 15 residues. CDR1 is MNHNS, CDR2 SASEGT, per germline. J lost 5 bases, V lost 3 bases, and 4 bases had no gene match. CDR3 loop: CASSDTGTGNEKLFF. CDR3 DNA sequence: TGTGCCAGCAGTGACACCGGGACAGGGAATGAAAAACTGTTTTTT.

On this clonotype itself: The junction does not match germline at one end; this may be a read error. This chain connects TRBV15 to TRBJ2-4, with 13 nucleotides matching TRBD2. Germline assignment: CDR1 LNHNV and CDR2 YYDKDF (reference sequence). This CDR3 has 16 residues. The CDR3 loop reads CATNRGTSGMGNEQYF. The CDR3 nucleotides are TGTGCCACCAACAGAGGGACTAGCGGGATGGGCAATGAGCAGTACTTC.

This clonotype was seen repeatedly, ten times or more. The genes are TRBV7-2 and TRBJ1-6; D remains unclear. The germline V and J ends were trimmed by 1 base and 9 bases, with 10 bases remaining between them. Germline lookup yields CDR1 SGHTA and CDR2 FQGNSA. The CDR3 loop spans 14 amino acids. CDR3 bases: TGTGCCAGCAGCTTAGATCCCGAGGGTTCACCCCTCCACTTT. Its protein is CASSLDPEGSPLHF.

This clonotype was counted a single time. The rearrangement uses TRBV5-1 and TRBJ2-1; D ambiguous. The end of the DNA aligns better with TRBJ2-7, so the J call may be wrong. CDR1 is SGHRS and CDR2 is YFSETQ in the germline V gene. This CDR3 comprises 15 residues. The CDR3 DNA follows: TGCGCCAGCAGCATGTGGCAATGGATGGCTTACGAGCAGTACTTC. Protein: CASSMWQWMAYEQYF.

V and J are TRBV11-2 and TRBJ2-2, with D perhaps TRBD1 or TRBD2 (5 bases each). The V end was cut by 6 bases, the J end by 0 bases, with 17 bases between. Germline lookup yields CDR1 SGHAT and CDR2 FQNNGV. This CDR3 region has 17 residues. This CDR3 reads CASRSMGRTSNTGELFF. In DNA form, the CDR3 reads TGTGCCAGCAGATCCATGGGACGGACTTCGAACACCGGGGAGCTGTTTTTT.

This clonotype was observed a handful of times. V is TRBV7-9 and J is TRBJ2-7; maybe TRBD1 (6 bases). Germline CDR1 SEHNR, CDR2 FQNEAQ (reference sequence). The CDR3 loop spans 14 amino acids. The V and J ends lost 5 bases and 6 bases respectively, with 17 bases between them. CDR3 nucleotides: TGTGCCAGCAGCCACCGGGACACCCTCGCCGAGCAGTACTTC. Protein sequence: CASSHRDTLAEQYF.